The rows below give T cell receptor beta chains drawn from one sample of a study of T cell responses to AZD1222 COVID-19 vaccine. The data were produced by immunoSEQ multiplex PCR, yet TCRdb's version contains in-frame clones alone and is incomplete. The sample holds 120,000 or so clones, approximately 90% seen once. Specimen: peripheral blood, collected 28 days after the second AZD1222 dose. These receptors were obtained from an adult who received the AZD1222 COVID-19 vaccine. CDR3s include the opening cysteine and the closing phenylalanine or tryptophan. Each record gives: clone size, V gene, D gene, J gene, CDR3 DNA, CDR3 protein. A D gene is named only where the DNA matches it firmly. Rows give clone size only sometimes, using once, few, many, or a class for an expanded clone.

NA	TRBV7-9	NA	TRBJ1-5	TGTGCCAGCAGCGACTCCGGGGCCAAAGGGCCCGACCAGCCCCAGCATTTT	CASSDSGAKGPDQPQHF
NA	TRBV2	TRBD2	TRBJ2-3	TGTGCCGGCGCGACCAGCGGGGGGGCCAATACGCAGTATTTT	CAGATSGGANTQYF
NA	TRBV5-1	NA	TRBJ1-2	TGCGCCAGCAGCTTGGTTGGGGGAACAGGGTATGTCACCGGGTTCTATGGCTACACCTTC	CASSLVGGTGYVTGFYGYTF
NA	TRBV10-3	TRBD2	TRBJ2-3	TGTGCATCCCAATGGAGCGGGGGCACAGATACGCAGTATTTT	CASQWSGGTDTQYF
NA	TRBV11-3	NA	TRBJ1-4	TGTGCCAGCAGCCCCCGGGAGCCAAGTGAAAAACTGTTTTTT	CASSPREPSEKLFF
NA	TRBV24-1	TRBD1	TRBJ2-7	TGTGACACTACACTGGGGACAGATACTTACGAGCAGTACTTC	CDTTLGTDTYEQYF
NA	TRBV7-8	NA	TRBJ1-4	TGTGCCAGCAGCGATCACAGGGCGCCGGCAACTAATGAAAAACTGTTTTTT	CASSDHRAPATNEKLFF
NA	TRBV9	TRBD2	TRBJ2-1	TGTGCCAGCACCGGGACTAGCGGGGGCCATGAGCAGTTCTTC	CASTGTSGGHEQFF
NA	TRBV27	NA	TRBJ1-5	TGTGCCAGCAGCCCTGCCTCGGGTCAGCCCCAGCATTTT	CASSPASGQPQHF
once	TRBV7-9	NA	TRBJ1-1	TGTGCCAGCAGCCGCCCAATTACGGGGAGGGACACTGAAGCTTTCTTT	CASSRPITGRDTEAFF
NA	TRBV19	NA	TRBJ2-7	TGTGCCAGTAGTATCAGGGGCGAGCAGTACTTC	CASSIRGEQYF
NA	TRBV11-3	NA	TRBJ1-2	TGTGCCAGCAGCTTAATGGGGGGCCTTATGACATCCCCTGGCTACACCTTC	CASSLMGGLMTSPGYTF
NA	TRBV6-2/TRBV6-3	NA	TRBJ2-7	TGTGCCAGCAGTTGGAGTGGTTACGAGCAGTACTTC	CASSWSGYEQYF
NA	TRBV7-3	NA	TRBJ2-7	TGTGCCAGCAGGTATAGAGCCGGGCAAGGCGAGCAGTACTTC	CASRYRAGQGEQYF
once	TRBV7-6	TRBD2	TRBJ2-1	TGTGCCAGCAGCCCGACTACTAGCGGGAGCTCCTACAATGAGCAGTTCTTC	CASSPTTSGSSYNEQFF
NA	TRBV24-1	NA	TRBJ1-4	TGTGCCACCAGAAAGGGGGGAATGAATGAAAAACTGTTTTTT	CATRKGGMNEKLFF
NA	TRBV19	NA	TRBJ2-2	TGTGCCACCACCAACGTCGGGGAGCTGTTTTTT	CATTNVGELFF
NA	TRBV29-1	NA	TRBJ1-1	TGCAGCGTTGAAGGGCTAACCGTCTCCGCTGAAGCTTTCTTT	CSVEGLTVSAEAFF
NA	TRBV27	NA	TRBJ1-5	TGTGCCAGCAGTTTATCCCCCGGCGGTTATCAGCCCCAGCATTTT	CASSLSPGGYQPQHF
NA	TRBV2	NA	TRBJ2-1	TGTGCCAGCAGGGACACTAACTACAATGAGCAGTTCTTC	CASRDTNYNEQFF
NA	TRBV21-1	NA	TRBJ2-7	TGTGCCAGCAGCAAGGGTGTGGGGGCCCCCTACGAGCAGTACTTC	CASSKGVGAPYEQYF
NA	TRBV19	NA	TRBJ2-5	TGTGCCAGTAGTATTGGACTTAGCCAAGAGACCCAGTACTTC	CASSIGLSQETQYF
NA	TRBV18	NA	TRBJ1-2	TGTGCCAGCTCACCACTCGACAGTAACTATGGCTACACCTTC	CASSPLDSNYGYTF
NA	TRBV11-3	TRBD1	TRBJ1-3	TGTGCCAGCAGCTTAGACTCCGGGACAGAAGGTGAAAACACCATATATTTT	CASSLDSGTEGENTIYF
NA	TRBV5-6	TRBD2	TRBJ2-1	TGTGCCAGCACCGCGGGACTAGCGGTCCTGGGGCAGTTCTTC	CASTAGLAVLGQFF
NA	TRBV9	NA	TRBJ1-1	TGTGCCAGCAGCGGAAACAGGGTGGGAGACACTGAAGCTTTCTTT	CASSGNRVGDTEAFF
NA	TRBV2	TRBD1	TRBJ1-6	TGTGCCAGCACTACCGGGACAGGGCGGTCACCCCTCCACTTT	CASTTGTGRSPLHF
NA	TRBV3-1/TRBV3-2	TRBD1	TRBJ2-3	TGTGCCAGCAGCCGCCTCGGGACAGGGGCAGATACGCAGTATTTT	CASSRLGTGADTQYF
NA	TRBV2	NA	TRBJ1-1	TGTGCCAGCACCAGGGATGCAATCCTTAACACTGAAGCTTTCTTT	CASTRDAILNTEAFF
NA	TRBV28	TRBD1	TRBJ1-2	TGTGCCAGCAATTACGCGGGACAGCCTTATGGCTACACCTTC	CASNYAGQPYGYTF
NA	TRBV12-2	NA	TRBJ1-5	TGTGCAAGTCGCTTTCTTGTAAGGACAGGGACTTATAGCAATCAGCCCCAGCATTTT	CASRFLVRTGTYSNQPQHF
NA	TRBV2	NA	TRBJ2-3	TGTGCCAGCAGTCTTCGACGGGACCCCGTCACAGATACGCAGTATTTT	CASSLRRDPVTDTQYF
NA	TRBV4-1	TRBD2	TRBJ2-3	TGCGCCAGCAGCCATCCTCTAGCGGCATACACAGATACGCAGTATTTT	CASSHPLAAYTDTQYF
NA	TRBV5-1	NA	TRBJ1-4	TGCGCCAGCAGCTTGCGTACGGGTGAAAAACTGTTTTTT	CASSLRTGEKLFF
NA	TRBV9	NA	TRBJ1-3	TGTGCCAGCAGCGAGGGGGGCTCTGGAAACACCATATATTTT	CASSEGGSGNTIYF
NA	TRBV11-3	TRBD1	TRBJ2-2	TGTGCCAGCAGCTTAGACTGGGGGACAGCGAACCACACCGGGGAGCTGTTTTTT	CASSLDWGTANHTGELFF
few	TRBV7-9	NA	TRBJ1-1	TGTGCCAACGGCGGGCTCCAAGGCGCTGAAGCTTTCTTT	CANGGLQGAEAFF
NA	TRBV25-1	NA	TRBJ2-1	TGTGCCAGCAGTGAATTCAGGAGCTCCCTGGGTAATGAGCAGTTCTTC	CASSEFRSSLGNEQFF
NA	TRBV6-5	TRBD1	TRBJ1-6	TGTGCCGTACACAGGGGGCTCGGTGGTTCACCCCTCCACTTT	CAVHRGLGGSPLHF
NA	TRBV4-1	TRBD1	TRBJ2-5	TGCGCCAGCAGCCAAGATCTCGTGGACAGGGGCCAAGAGACCCAGTACTTC	CASSQDLVDRGQETQYF
NA	TRBV6-5	TRBD2	TRBJ2-1	TGTGCCAGCAGTATACCGGGACTAAGCAATGAGCAGTTCTTC	CASSIPGLSNEQFF
NA	TRBV6-1	TRBD2	TRBJ2-1	TGTGCCAGCAGTGAAGCTAGCGGGGACGCCTCCTACAATGAGCAGTTCTTC	CASSEASGDASYNEQFF
once	TRBV5-1	TRBD1	TRBJ1-2	TGCGCCAGCAGCTTGGGCCCCTCAGGGGGCGGAAACTATGGCTACACCTTC	CASSLGPSGGGNYGYTF
once	TRBV3-1/TRBV3-2	NA	TRBJ1-6	TGTGCCAGCAGCCAAGTTGCTAATTCACCCCTCCACTTT	CASSQVANSPLHF
NA	TRBV27	NA	TRBJ1-4	TGTGCCAGCAGTTTATCGCACGGATTAAATGAAAAACTGTTTTTT	CASSLSHGLNEKLFF
NA	TRBV7-2	NA	TRBJ1-1	TGTGCCAGCAGCGCCAACACTGAAGCTTTCTTT	CASSANTEAFF